This TCR beta chain is from a study of T-cell reconstitution after alpha-beta-depleted transplantation in children. Findings of the study overall: Recipient T cells and thymic progenitors that survived gave rise to the high TCRbeta diversity observed at day 60 in some patients.

It was with unique molecular identifiers that the TCRbeta library was prepared. From the PCR reads, TCRdb called clonotypes with MiXCR, one entry per CDR3 protein. The data hold 200,000 to 250,000 distinct CDR3 sequences, with about a tenth observed a single time. This clonotype was detected once. The antigen is not known. The V end was cut by 7 bases, the J end by 1 base, with 15 bases between. Germline CDR1 and CDR2: MNHEY and SMNVEV (reference sequence). The CDR3 spans 15 residues. Sequenced here: PBMCs, sampled before TCRalphabeta/CD19-depleted stem cell transplant. The chain links TRBV27 to TRBJ2-3; unclear D gene. This TCR was sampled from a child younger than two with acute myeloid leukemia, due to receive a stem cell transplant. Here the CDR3 DNA reads TGTGCCAGCAACCGGGCCCGACGGGGCACAGATACGCAGTATTTT. This sequence encodes CASNRARRGTDTQYF.